One sample yielded the 6 T cell receptor beta chains listed below, sequenced in a study of T cells in narcolepsy. Sequencing was performed with immunoSEQ multiplex PCR; in TCRdb, only in-frame clones are kept and a portion is missing. The sample has under 35,000 clones, about four fifths seen once. Sequenced input: memory (CD45RA-) CD4+ T cells from blood. Receptors originate from a human donor in good health.

The chain couples TRBV6-1 to TRBJ1-2; tentatively, D is TRBD1 (6 bases). CDR3 length: 18 amino acids. Trimming stripped 0 bases from V and 4 bases from J, with 21 bases between. Germline V gene lookup returns CDR1 MNHNS and CDR2 SASEGT. In DNA form, the CDR3 reads TGTGCCAGCAGTGAAGCGAGTCCGGGGATAGGGGGACTCTATGGCTACACCTTC. Protein: CASSEASPGIGGLYGYTF.

This clone came up a few times. The J gene is TRBJ2-7, the V gene TRBV9, with 7 bases identical to TRBD1. Germline-derived CDR1 and CDR2 are SGDLS and YYNGEE. The ends lost 4 bases at V and 3 bases at J; junction bases unmatched: 10. The CDR3 covers 15 residues. Here the CDR3 DNA reads TGTGCCAGCAGCCCCCCCCAGGGGGTCCTCTACGAGCAGTACGTC. Translation: CASSPPQGVLYEQYV.

CDR3 in DNA: TGTGCCAGCAGTTTCGATACTAGCGATGGGACCCAGTACTTC. Protein product: CASSFDTSDGTQYF. The chain uses TRBV27 and TRBJ2-5, with 7 bases identical to TRBD2. With V trimmed by 3 bases and J by 7 bases, 8 bases remained unmatched. This CDR3 is 14 amino acids long. CDR1 MNHEY and CDR2 SMNVEV come from the germline V gene (reference sequence).

The chain combines TRBV7-9 with TRBJ2-5; either TRBD1 or TRBD2 may supply D (5 bases each). This CDR3 has 14 residues. Germline CDR1 SEHNR, CDR2 FQNEAQ (reference sequence). Trimming removed 4 bases from V and 3 bases from J, with 12 bases in between. The CDR3 region has the DNA TGTGCCAGCAGCTACGGGACGGACAAAGAGACCCAGTACTTC. Translating gives CASSYGTDKETQYF.

This clone appeared a single time. The rearrangement links TRBV4-1 to TRBJ1-3; D is uncertain. The CDR3 is 14 amino acids. The V gene's germline CDR1 is MGHRA and CDR2 YSYEKL. V was clipped by 0 bases and J by 5 bases, with 8 bases between them. The CDR3 nucleotides read TGCGCCAGCAGCCAAGATCGGGGTAGAAACACCATATATTTT. Residues: CASSQDRGRNTIYF.

The chain recombines TRBV27 with TRBJ2-5; possible D gene TRBD2, 5 bases. The CDR3 length is 17 residues. The germline V gene encodes CDR1 MNHEY and CDR2 SMNVEV (reference sequence). V lost 3 bases to trimming and J lost 4 bases, with 21 bases between them. The CDR3 sequence is CASSFLHLARMPETQYF. The CDR3, as DNA: TGTGCCAGCAGTTTTCTCCACTTAGCGAGAATGCCAGAGACCCAGTACTTC.